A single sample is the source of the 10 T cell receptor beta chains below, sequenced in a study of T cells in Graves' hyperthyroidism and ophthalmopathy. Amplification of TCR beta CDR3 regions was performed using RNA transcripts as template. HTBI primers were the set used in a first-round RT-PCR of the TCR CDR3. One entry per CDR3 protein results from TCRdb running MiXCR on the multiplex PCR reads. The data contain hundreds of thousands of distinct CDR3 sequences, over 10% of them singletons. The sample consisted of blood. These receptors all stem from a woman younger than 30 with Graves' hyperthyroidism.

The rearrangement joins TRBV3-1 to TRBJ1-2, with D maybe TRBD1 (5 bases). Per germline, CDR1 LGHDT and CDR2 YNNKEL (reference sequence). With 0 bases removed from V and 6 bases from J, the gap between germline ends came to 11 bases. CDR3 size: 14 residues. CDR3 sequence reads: CASSQEGQGHGYTF. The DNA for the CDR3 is TGTGCCAGCAGCCAAGAAGGGCAGGGACATGGCTACACCTTC.

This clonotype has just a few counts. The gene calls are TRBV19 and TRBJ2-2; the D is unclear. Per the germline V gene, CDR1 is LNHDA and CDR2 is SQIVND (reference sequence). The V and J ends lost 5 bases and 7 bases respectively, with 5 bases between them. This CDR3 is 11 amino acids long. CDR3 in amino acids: CASSFDGELFF. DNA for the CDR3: TGTGCCAGTAGTTTTGACGGGGAGCTGTTTTTT.

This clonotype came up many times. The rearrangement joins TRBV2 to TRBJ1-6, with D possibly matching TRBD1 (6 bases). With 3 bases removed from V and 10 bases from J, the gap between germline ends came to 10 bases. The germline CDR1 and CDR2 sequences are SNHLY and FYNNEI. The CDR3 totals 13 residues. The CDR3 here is CASSEGAGSPLHF. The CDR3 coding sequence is TGTGCCAGCAGTGAGGGGGCAGGGTCACCCCTCCACTTT.

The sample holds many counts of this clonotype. The CDR3 sequence: CASTPPGGTEAFF. CDR3 coding DNA: TGTGCCAGCACCCCCCCGGGAGGCACTGAAGCTTTCTTT. The genes are TRBV2 and TRBJ1-1; no reliable D call. Germline values: CDR1 SNHLY, CDR2 FYNNEI. CDR3 length: 13 residues. The germline V and J ends were trimmed by 7 bases and 4 bases, with 13 bases remaining between them.

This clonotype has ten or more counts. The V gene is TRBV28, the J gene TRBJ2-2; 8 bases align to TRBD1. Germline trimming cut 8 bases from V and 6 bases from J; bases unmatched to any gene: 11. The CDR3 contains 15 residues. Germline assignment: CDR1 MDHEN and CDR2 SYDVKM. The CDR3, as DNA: TGTGCCAGCTCTCCCAGGGGGCGTTTACCCGGGGAGCTGTTTTTT. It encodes CASSPRGRLPGELFF. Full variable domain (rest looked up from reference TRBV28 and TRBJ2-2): DVKVTQSSRYLVKRTGEKVFLECVQDMDHENMFWYRQDPGLGLRLIYFSYDVKMKEKGDIPEGYSVSREKKERFSLILESASTNQTSMYLCASSPRGRLPGELFFGEGSRLTVL.

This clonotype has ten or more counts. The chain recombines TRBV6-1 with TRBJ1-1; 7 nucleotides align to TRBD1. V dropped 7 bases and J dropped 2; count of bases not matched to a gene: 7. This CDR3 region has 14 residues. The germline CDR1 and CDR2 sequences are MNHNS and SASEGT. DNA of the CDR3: TGTGCCAGCAATCACAGGGGCGAAAACACTGAAGCTTTCTTT. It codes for CASNHRGENTEAFF.

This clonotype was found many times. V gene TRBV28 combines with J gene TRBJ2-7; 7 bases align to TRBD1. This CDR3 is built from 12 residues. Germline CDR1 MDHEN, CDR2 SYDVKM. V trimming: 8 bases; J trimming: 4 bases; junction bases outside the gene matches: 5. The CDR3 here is CASGKQGYEQYF. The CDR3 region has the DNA TGTGCCAGCGGTAAACAGGGGTACGAGCAGTACTTC. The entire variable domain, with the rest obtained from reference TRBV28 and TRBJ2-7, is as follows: DVKVTQSSRYLVKRTGEKVFLECVQDMDHENMFWYRQDPGLGLRLIYFSYDVKMKEKGDIPEGYSVSREKKERFSLILESASTNQTSMYLCASGKQGYEQYFGPGTRLTVT.

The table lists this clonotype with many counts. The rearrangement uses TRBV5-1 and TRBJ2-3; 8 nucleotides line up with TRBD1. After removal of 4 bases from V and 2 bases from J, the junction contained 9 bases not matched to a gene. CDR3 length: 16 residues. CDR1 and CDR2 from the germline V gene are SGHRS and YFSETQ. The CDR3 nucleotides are TGCGCCAGCAGCACGGGGACAGGTCTTTTCACAGATACGCAGTATTTT. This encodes CASSTGTGLFTDTQYF.

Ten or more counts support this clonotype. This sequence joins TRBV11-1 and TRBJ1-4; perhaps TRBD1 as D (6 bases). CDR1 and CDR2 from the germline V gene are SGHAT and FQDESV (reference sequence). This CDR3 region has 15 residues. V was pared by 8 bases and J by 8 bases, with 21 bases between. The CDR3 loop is CASGPGVGAPEKLFF. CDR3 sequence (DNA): TGTGCCAGCGGCCCAGGTGTGGGGGCGCCCGAAAAACTGTTTTTT. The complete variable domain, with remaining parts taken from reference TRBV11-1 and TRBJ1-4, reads EAEVAQSPRYKITEKSQAVAFWCDPISGHATLYWYRQILGQGPELLVQFQDESVVDDSQLPKDRFSAERLKGVDSTLKIQPAELGDSAMYLCASGPGVGAPEKLFFGSGTQLSVL.

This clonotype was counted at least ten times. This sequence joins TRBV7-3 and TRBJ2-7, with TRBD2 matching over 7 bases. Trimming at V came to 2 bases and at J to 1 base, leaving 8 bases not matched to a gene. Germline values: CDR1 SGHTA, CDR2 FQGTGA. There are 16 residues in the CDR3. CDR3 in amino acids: CASSLGYGGRSYEQYF. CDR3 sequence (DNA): TGTGCCAGCAGCTTAGGGTATGGCGGGAGATCCTACGAGCAGTACTTC.